The T cell receptor (beta chain) described here comes from a study of CD8+ T cells in alopecia areata. CDR1 SQVTM and CDR2 ANQGSEA come from the germline V gene. This CDR3 has 15 amino acids. With 4 bases removed from V and 1 base from J, the gap between germline ends came to 16 bases. The count of this clone is one. Extracted from the samples, RNA was reverse transcribed into cDNA to serve as the sequencing template. Clones were sequenced by immunoSEQ multiplex PCR, and TCRdb holds only the in-frame ones, with some missing. The repertoire consists of about 190,000 clones, with 50% to 75% occurring once and the leading ten covering around 15%.

This rearrangement joins TRBV29-1 to TRBJ1-1, with D uncertain. Sequenced here: CD4+ T cells sorted from blood, sampled at week 0. This TCR was recovered from a human donor with alopecia areata. The CDR3, as DNA: TGCAGCGTTGCCAACTTGCATTCTGGGAACACTGAAGCTTTCTTT. Its protein product is CSVANLHSGNTEAFF.